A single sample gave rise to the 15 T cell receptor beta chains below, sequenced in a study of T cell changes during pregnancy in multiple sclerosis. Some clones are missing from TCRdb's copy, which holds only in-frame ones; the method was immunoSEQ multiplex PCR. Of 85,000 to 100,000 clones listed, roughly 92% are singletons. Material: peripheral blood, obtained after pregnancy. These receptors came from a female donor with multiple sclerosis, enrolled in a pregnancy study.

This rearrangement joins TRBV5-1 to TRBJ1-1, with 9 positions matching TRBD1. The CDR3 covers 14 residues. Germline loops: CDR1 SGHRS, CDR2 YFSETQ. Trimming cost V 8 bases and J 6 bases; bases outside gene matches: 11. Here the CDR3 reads CASKILQGAAEAFF. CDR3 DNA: TGCGCCAGTAAAATCTTACAGGGGGCCGCTGAAGCTTTCTTT.

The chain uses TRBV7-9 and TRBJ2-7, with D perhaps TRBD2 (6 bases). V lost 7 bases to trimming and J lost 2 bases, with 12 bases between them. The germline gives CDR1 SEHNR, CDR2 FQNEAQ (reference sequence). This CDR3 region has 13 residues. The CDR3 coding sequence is TGTGCCAGCACCGGGGGTAGGGCCTACGAGCAGTACTTC. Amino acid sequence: CASTGGRAYEQYF.

CDR3 residues: CASSLQGHGAEAFF. As DNA, the CDR3 is TGTGCCAGCAGTCTACAGGGGCATGGGGCTGAAGCTTTCTTT. V is TRBV27 and J is TRBJ1-1; 7 nucleotides agree with TRBD1. Losses at the gene ends were 5 bases for V and 6 bases for J; bases not matched to a gene: 9. The CDR3 consists of 14 residues. Germline CDR1 reads MNHEY; CDR2 reads SMNVEV (reference sequence).

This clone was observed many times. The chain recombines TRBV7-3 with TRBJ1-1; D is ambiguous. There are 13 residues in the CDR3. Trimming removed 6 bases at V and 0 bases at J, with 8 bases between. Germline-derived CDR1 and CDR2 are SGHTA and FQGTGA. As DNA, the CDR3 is TGTGCCAGCAGTTTCACGGTGAACACTGAAGCTTTCTTT. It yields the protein CASSFTVNTEAFF.

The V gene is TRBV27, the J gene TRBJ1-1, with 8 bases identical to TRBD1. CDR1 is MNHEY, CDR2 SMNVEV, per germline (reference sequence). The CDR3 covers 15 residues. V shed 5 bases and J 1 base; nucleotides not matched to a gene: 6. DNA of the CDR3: TGTGCCAGCAGTCCCCGGGACAGGCAGAACACTGAAGCTTTCTTT. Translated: CASSPRDRQNTEAFF.

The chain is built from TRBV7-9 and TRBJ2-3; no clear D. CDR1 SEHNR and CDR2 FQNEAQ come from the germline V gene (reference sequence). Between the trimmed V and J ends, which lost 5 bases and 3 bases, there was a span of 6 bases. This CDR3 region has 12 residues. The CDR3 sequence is CASSPRTDTQYF. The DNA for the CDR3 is TGTGCCAGCAGCCCTAGGACAGATACGCAGTATTTT.

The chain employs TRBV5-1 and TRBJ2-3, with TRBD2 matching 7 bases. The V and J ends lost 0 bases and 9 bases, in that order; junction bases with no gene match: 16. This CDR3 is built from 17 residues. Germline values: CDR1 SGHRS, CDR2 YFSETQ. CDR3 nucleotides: TGCGCCAGCAGCTTGGGTAGGGGACTATTTTCTTGGGCGACGCAGTATTTT. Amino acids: CASSLGRGLFSWATQYF.

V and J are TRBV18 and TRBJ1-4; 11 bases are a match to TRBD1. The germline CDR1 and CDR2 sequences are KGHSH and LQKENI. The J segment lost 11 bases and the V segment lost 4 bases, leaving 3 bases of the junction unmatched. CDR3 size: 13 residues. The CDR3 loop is CASSLRDRGKLFF. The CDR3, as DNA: TGTGCCAGCTCACTACGGGACAGGGGGAAACTGTTTTTT.

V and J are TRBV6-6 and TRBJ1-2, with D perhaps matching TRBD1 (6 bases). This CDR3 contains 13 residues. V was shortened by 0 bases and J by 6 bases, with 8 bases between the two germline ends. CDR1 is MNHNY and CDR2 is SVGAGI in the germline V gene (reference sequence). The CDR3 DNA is TGTGCCAGCAGTTACTCCAACAGGGATGGCTACACCTTC. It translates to CASSYSNRDGYTF.

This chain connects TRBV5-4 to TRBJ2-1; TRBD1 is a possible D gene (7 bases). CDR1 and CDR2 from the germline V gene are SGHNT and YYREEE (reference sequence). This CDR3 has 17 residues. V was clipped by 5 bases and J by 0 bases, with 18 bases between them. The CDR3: CASRLDREDRSYNEQFF. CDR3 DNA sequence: TGTGCCAGCAGGTTAGACAGGGAGGACCGCTCCTACAATGAGCAGTTCTTC.

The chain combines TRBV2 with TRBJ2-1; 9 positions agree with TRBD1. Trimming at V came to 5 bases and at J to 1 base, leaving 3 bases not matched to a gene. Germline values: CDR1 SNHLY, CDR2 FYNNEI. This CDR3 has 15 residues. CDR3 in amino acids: CASSLTGGSYNEQFF. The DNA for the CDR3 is TGTGCCAGCAGTCTGACAGGGGGGTCCTACAATGAGCAGTTCTTC.

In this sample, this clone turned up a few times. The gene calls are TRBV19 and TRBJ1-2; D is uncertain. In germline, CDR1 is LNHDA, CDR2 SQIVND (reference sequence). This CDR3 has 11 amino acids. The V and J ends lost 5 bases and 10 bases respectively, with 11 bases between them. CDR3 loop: CASSGNTFYTF. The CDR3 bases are TGTGCCAGTAGTGGCAACACCTTCTACACCTTC.

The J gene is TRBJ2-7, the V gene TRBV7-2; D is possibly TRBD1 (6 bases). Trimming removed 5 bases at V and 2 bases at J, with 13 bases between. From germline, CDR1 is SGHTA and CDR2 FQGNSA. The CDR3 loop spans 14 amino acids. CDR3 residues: CASSLQGSAYEQYF. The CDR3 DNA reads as TGTGCCAGCAGCCTCCAGGGGTCTGCCTACGAGCAGTACTTC.

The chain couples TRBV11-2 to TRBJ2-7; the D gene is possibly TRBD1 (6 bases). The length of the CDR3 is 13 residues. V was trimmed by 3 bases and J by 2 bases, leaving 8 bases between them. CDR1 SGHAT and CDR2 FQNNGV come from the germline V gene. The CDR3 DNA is TGTGCCAGCAGCTTGACAGGTGCCTACGAGCAGTACTTC. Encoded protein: CASSLTGAYEQYF.

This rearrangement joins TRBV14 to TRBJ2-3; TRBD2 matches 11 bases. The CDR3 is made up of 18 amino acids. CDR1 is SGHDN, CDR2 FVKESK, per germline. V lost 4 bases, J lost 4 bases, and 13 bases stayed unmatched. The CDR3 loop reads CASSPGLAGGRVADTQYF. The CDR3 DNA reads TGTGCCAGCAGCCCCGGGCTAGCGGGGGGCCGGGTGGCAGATACGCAGTATTTT.